The 26 T cell receptor beta chains presented below share a single source sample, sequenced in a study of blood T cell repertoires in COVID-19 (dated by TCRdb to about 2020). To prepare the library, the immunoSEQ multiplex PCR assay was applied. TCRdb took over this immuneACCESS table, retaining in-frame rearrangements with V and J assigned. Such tables are incomplete; in checked studies, under half of the missing clones stem from an unresolved V gene, and the remainder is unexplained. The sample records about 480,000 clones, around 87% of which are singletons. Approximately 1.8% of the sample lies in the top ten. Sample: PBMCs or T cells enriched from blood (not recorded which). Receptor source: a woman aged 40-49 years who had recovered from COVID-19.

This clone has a handful of counts. This sequence joins TRBV29-1 and TRBJ1-5, with 11 bases lining up with TRBD1. CDR3 size: 14 residues. Germline V gene sequence: CDR1 SQVTM, CDR2 ANQGSEA. Losses at the gene ends were 5 bases for V and 5 bases for J; bases not matched to a gene: 5. The CDR3 is CSVSGTGGDQPQHF. DNA of the CDR3: TGCAGCGTTTCCGGGACAGGGGGTGATCAGCCCCAGCATTTT. The full variable domain, rest sourced from reference TRBV29-1 and TRBJ1-5, is SAVISQKPSRDICQRGTSLTIQCQVDSQVTMMFWYRQQPGQSLTLIATANQGSEATYESGFVIDKFPISRPNLTFSTLTVSNMSPEDSSIYLCSVSGTGGDQPQHFGDGTRLSIL.

This chain connects TRBV2 to TRBJ2-7; TRBD2 matches 9 bases. The germline CDR1 and CDR2 sequences are SNHLY and FYNNEI. V was clipped by 7 bases and J by 6 bases; unmatched bases: 13. The CDR3 length is 15 residues. CDR3: CASTVAGGRAVEQYF. CDR3 DNA: TGTGCCAGCACAGTAGCTGGCGGGAGGGCCGTCGAGCAGTACTTC.

The J gene is TRBJ1-5, the V gene TRBV6-2 or TRBV6-3; 8 bases match TRBD1. Germline V gene sequence: CDR1 MNHEY, CDR2 SVGEGT. Trimming cost V 0 bases and J 5 bases; bases outside gene matches: 15. The CDR3 totals 19 residues. This chain's CDR3 is CASSYSQGARGFLDQPQHF. The CDR3 region has the DNA TGTGCCAGCAGTTACTCTCAGGGGGCGCGGGGATTTTTGGATCAGCCCCAGCATTTT.

This rearrangement joins TRBV19 to TRBJ1-1, with TRBD1 matching over 7 bases. CDR1 is LNHDA and CDR2 is SQIVND in the germline V gene (reference sequence). Losses at the gene ends were 5 bases for V and 0 bases for J; bases not matched to a gene: 15. The CDR3 sequence is 18 residues long. The CDR3 is CASSLPRTGGVMNTEAFF. The DNA of the CDR3 is TGTGCCAGTAGTCTACCTAGGACAGGAGGGGTCATGAACACTGAAGCTTTCTTT.

J is TRBJ1-4 and V is TRBV19; 8 nucleotides match TRBD1. After removal of 8 bases from V and 6 bases from J, the junction contained 20 bases not matched to a gene. There are 18 residues in the CDR3. The germline V gene encodes CDR1 LNHDA and CDR2 SQIVND (reference sequence). CDR3 DNA: TGTGCCAGTTCAATTGTCTCGGAAGGACAGGGAGGTTATGAAAAACTGTTTTTT. Translation: CASSIVSEGQGGYEKLFF.

The rearrangement uses TRBV9 and TRBJ1-4; 8 nucleotides match TRBD1. The J segment lost 7 bases and the V segment lost 0 bases, leaving 2 bases of the junction unmatched. CDR1 and CDR2 (germline): SGDLS, YYNGEE. The CDR3 has 14 amino acids. CDR3 amino acids: CASSVGDRGEKLFF. The CDR3 DNA reads as TGTGCCAGCAGCGTAGGAGACAGGGGTGAAAAACTGTTTTTT. Combining the CDR3 with reference TRBV9 and TRBJ1-4 gives the whole variable domain DSGVTQTPKHLITATGQRVTLRCSPRSGDLSVYWYQQSLDQGLQFLIQYYNGEERAKGNILERFSAQQFPDLHSELNLSSLELGDSALYFCASSVGDRGEKLFFGSGTQLSVL.

J is TRBJ1-4 and V is TRBV29-1, with 8 bases fitting TRBD1. Losses at the gene ends were 6 bases for V and 8 bases for J; bases not matched to a gene: 5. The CDR3 runs to 12 residues. Germline assignment: CDR1 SQVTM and CDR2 ANQGSEA. The CDR3 protein is CSVIQGAEKLFF. CDR3 in DNA: TGCAGCGTGATTCAGGGGGCCGAAAAACTGTTTTTT.

The rearrangement links TRBV5-4 to TRBJ2-2; TRBD2 matches 10 bases. V trimming: 1 base; J trimming: 4 bases; junction bases outside the gene matches: 10. Germline V gene data show CDR1 as SGHNT and CDR2 as YYREEE (reference sequence). This CDR3 has 18 residues. The CDR3 nucleotides are TGTGCCAGCAGCTTGATCCTAGCGGGAGTTCCAACCACCGGGGAGCTGTTTTTT. Translation: CASSLILAGVPTTGELFF.

J is TRBJ2-1 and V is TRBV29-1, with D maybe TRBD2 (6 bases). Trimming removed 1 base at V and 4 bases at J, with 14 bases between. Germline CDR1 SQVTM, CDR2 ANQGSEA. The CDR3 spans 15 residues. CDR3 amino acids: CSVEGATREYNEQFF. For the CDR3, the DNA is TGCAGCGTTGAAGGGGCGACACGGGAGTACAATGAGCAGTTCTTC.

The J gene is TRBJ1-5, the V gene TRBV4-3; unclear D gene. Germline CDR1 is LGHNA and CDR2 is YSLEER. Trimming left V 0 bases short and J 6 bases short, with 18 bases between. This CDR3 has 17 amino acids. The CDR3 is CASSQELQRQAGQPQHF. Here the CDR3 DNA reads TGCGCCAGCAGCCAAGAACTCCAGCGCCAGGCGGGTCAGCCCCAGCATTTT.

For the CDR3, the DNA is TGTGCCAGCAGCCATCGGGGACAGGGGTCCTACGAGCAGTACTTC. The encoded protein is CASSHRGQGSYEQYF. The chain employs TRBV7-8 and TRBJ2-7, with 10 bases fitting TRBD1. The CDR3 spans 15 residues. Trimming removed 5 bases from V and 1 base from J; junction bases left unmatched: 5. Germline CDR1 and CDR2: SGHVS and FQNEAQ.

This clone was seen a few times. The gene calls are TRBV7-8 and TRBJ2-7; 9 bases match TRBD1. There are 17 residues in the CDR3. Losses at the gene ends were 4 bases for V and 0 bases for J; bases not matched to a gene: 10. Looked up from germline, CDR1 is SGHVS and CDR2 is FQNEAQ. This chain's CDR3 is CASSSPRTGVLSYEQYF. CDR3 nucleotides: TGTGCCAGCAGCTCCCCTAGGACAGGGGTCCTCTCCTACGAGCAGTACTTC. The full variable domain, completed using reference TRBV7-8 and TRBJ2-7, is GAGVSQSPRYKVAKRGQDVALRCDPISGHVSLFWYQQALGQGPEFLTYFQNEAQLDKSGLPSDRFFAERPEGSVSTLKIQRTQQEDSAVYLCASSSPRTGVLSYEQYFGPGTRLTVT.

The CDR3 protein is CASSTRQSMNTEAFF. The DNA for the CDR3 is TGTGCCAGCAGTACCCGACAGTCCATGAACACTGAAGCTTTCTTT. The chain combines TRBV27 with TRBJ1-1, with a weak D call TRBD1 (5 bases). Between the trimmed V and J ends, which lost 5 bases and 0 bases, there was a span of 13 bases. Germline V gene data show CDR1 as MNHEY and CDR2 as SMNVEV (reference sequence). This CDR3 is built from 15 residues.

This clone was detected once. The chain links TRBV11-3 to TRBJ2-4; tentatively, D is TRBD1 (5 bases). The length of the CDR3 is 16 residues. Trimming left V 8 bases short and J 8 bases short, with 25 bases between. The V gene's germline CDR1 is SGHNT and CDR2 YENEEA. The CDR3 spells CASHGRPPFRGDIQYF. The CDR3 DNA reads as TGTGCCAGCCACGGACGGCCGCCGTTTAGGGGTGACATTCAGTACTTC. Full variable domain (rest looked up from reference TRBV11-3 and TRBJ2-4): EAGVVQSPRYKIIEKKQPVAFWCNPISGHNTLYWYLQNLGQGPELLIRYENEEAVDDSQLPKDRFSAERLKGVDSTLKIQPAELGDSAVYLCASHGRPPFRGDIQYFGAGTRLSVL.

This chain connects TRBV5-6 to TRBJ1-2, with D unclear. Germline CDR1 reads SGHDT; CDR2 reads YYEEEE. V gave up 0 bases and J gave up 0 bases, with 9 bases separating them. This CDR3 region has 15 residues. This CDR3 is CASSLVSDSNYGYTF. CDR3 bases: TGTGCCAGCAGCTTGGTGTCAGACTCTAACTATGGCTACACCTTC.

The chain is built from TRBV19 and TRBJ1-4, with D possibly TRBD1 on 5 matching bases. V was pared by 6 bases and J by 0 bases, with 14 bases between. CDR1 and CDR2 from the germline V gene are LNHDA and SQIVND (reference sequence). The CDR3 consists of 16 residues. CDR3: CASRSSGAATNEKLFF. CDR3 nucleotide sequence: TGTGCCAGTAGGTCTTCTGGGGCCGCAACTAATGAAAAACTGTTTTTT.

V is TRBV6-4 and J is TRBJ1-1; TRBD1 matches at 7 bases. Germline lookup yields CDR1 MRHNA and CDR2 SNTAGT. V was pared by 0 bases and J by 4 bases, with 5 bases of the junction left unmatched. There are 15 residues in the CDR3. DNA of the CDR3: TGTGCCAGCAGTGACTCAGAATCAGGGGGCACTGAAGCTTTCTTT. Amino acid sequence: CASSDSESGGTEAFF.

V is TRBV3-1 (or the pseudogene TRBV3-2) and J is TRBJ1-4; D call uncertain. Germline V gene sequence: CDR1 LGHDT, CDR2 YNNKEL (reference sequence). CDR3 size: 15 residues. Between the trimmed V and J ends, which lost 2 bases and 6 bases, there was a span of 13 bases. The CDR3 loop is CASSQISRLDEKLFF. CDR3 DNA: TGTGCCAGCAGCCAAATCTCTCGACTGGATGAAAAACTGTTTTTT.

The rearrangement uses TRBV11-1 and TRBJ2-1, with a possible D match to TRBD2 (5 bases). Trimming cost V 0 bases and J 8 bases, with 11 bases left between them. Germline CDR1 reads SGHAT; CDR2 reads FQDESV (reference sequence). The CDR3 is 14 residues long. CDR3 bases: TGTGCCAGCAGCTTAGCTCTAACTAGAGATGAGCAGTTCTTC. This sequence encodes CASSLALTRDEQFF.

The chain uses TRBV4-3 and TRBJ1-2, with 7 bases that match TRBD1. CDR3 length equals 15 residues. Losses at the gene ends were 6 bases for V and 2 bases for J; bases not matched to a gene: 9. In germline, CDR1 is LGHNA, CDR2 YSLEER. CDR3 in DNA: TGCGCCAGCAGTCAGGGGGTAGATCCAAACTATGGCTACACCTTC. Encoded protein: CASSQGVDPNYGYTF.

V gene TRBV5-4 combines with J gene TRBJ2-4, with a tentative D call TRBD1 (5 bases). V lost 7 bases, J lost 1 base, and 18 bases lay in between. The germline V gene has CDR1 SGHNT and CDR2 YYREEE (reference sequence). This CDR3 has 16 amino acids. In DNA, the CDR3 is TGTGCCAGCGCCCAGGGCCCAGGGCTGGCCAAAAACATTCAGTACTTC. It codes for CASAQGPGLAKNIQYF.

This chain joins TRBV19 and TRBJ1-2; a weak D match, TRBD1 (6 bases). The germline V gene encodes CDR1 LNHDA and CDR2 SQIVND (reference sequence). Trimming cost V 5 bases and J 4 bases, with 14 bases left between them. This CDR3 has 14 amino acids. DNA for the CDR3: TGTGCCAGTAGTCCTATCAGGGGTGGCTATGGCTACACCTTC. Translating it yields CASSPIRGGYGYTF.

The chain joins TRBV7-2 to TRBJ2-7, with D unclear. V gave up 1 base and J gave up 4 bases, with 11 bases separating them. Germline CDR1 and CDR2: SGHTA and FQGNSA. CDR3 size: 14 residues. CDR3 DNA: TGTGCCAGCAGCTTAGTGGTGCTTCAGTACGAGCAGTACTTC. Amino acids: CASSLVVLQYEQYF.

The chain links TRBV28 to TRBJ2-7; D gene ambiguous. Germline V gives CDR1 MDHEN, CDR2 SYDVKM. V was pared by 4 bases and J by 5 bases, with 30 bases between. The CDR3 is made up of 19 amino acids. In DNA form, the CDR3 reads TGTGCCAGCAGTTACCCCGCCGACCTAGAGAAGCGCGGAAGTCACGAGCAGTACTTC. Encoded protein: CASSYPADLEKRGSHEQYF.

V gene TRBV14 combines with J gene TRBJ1-6, with 10 bases that match TRBD1. After removal of 4 bases from V and 5 bases from J, the junction contained 5 bases not matched to a gene. The CDR3 extends over 16 amino acids. CDR1 and CDR2 (germline): SGHDN, FVKESK. The CDR3 DNA reads TGTGCCAGCAGCCCGTGGACAGGGGGAAATAATTCACCCCTCCACTTT. Amino acid sequence: CASSPWTGGNNSPLHF.

The genes are TRBV7-9 and TRBJ1-1; D is ambiguous. The V gene's germline CDR1 is SEHNR and CDR2 FQNEAQ (reference sequence). The CDR3 extends over 14 amino acids. Trimming took off 3 bases at V and 1 base at J, with 9 bases between the two ends. Written as DNA, the CDR3 is TGTGCCAGCAGCTTCTTGGGCAGGAACACTGAAGCTTTCTTT. Protein product: CASSFLGRNTEAFF.